This T cell receptor beta chain stems from a study of cytomegalovirus exposure and HLA in healthy donors (TCRdb year 2017). Study-level background: According to a later analysis, the roughly 120 validation repertoires were produced on the same platform as the 666 repertoires of the first cohort. The study was designed to test whether signatures of past pathogen exposure could be identified by cataloging public T cell receptors. Along with the approximately 700-subject first cohort, a separate validation cohort of some 130 different subjects was used. The study combined high-throughput TCR immunosequencing, statistical association of individual TCRs with disease status, and machine learning to predict cytomegalovirus infection status.

The protocol used for the library was the immunoSEQ multiplex PCR assay. Per the authors' processing: A statistical classification framework was built to diagnose cytomegalovirus status from the catalog of TCR beta chain sequences. The source is immuneACCESS, and TCRdb retained only in-frame sequences with V and J called. Part of the clones is not carried over; for the studies checked, unresolved V genes explain less than half of this, and the remainder is unexplained. V and J calls and clone size follow that table, whereas D and trimming were derived from the DNA. Counted in this sample were 120,000 or so clones; 70% to 90% of them appeared once. About 1.9% of the sample is held by the ten biggest clonotypes. On this clone: This receptor's antigen is unknown. No much larger clone is present one base from it, and per-base qualities are unavailable.

Inclusive of the bounding cysteine and phenylalanine, the CDR3 is 12 residues long. This entry keeps only the CDR3 DNA: 36 bases, framed from base 1. Looking up the germline V gene yields CDR1 MNHNS and CDR2 SASEGT. Cut back by 3 bases and 8 bases, the V and J ends lie 10 bases apart. Donors formed part of the validation cohort, which comprised 120 subjects and was distinct from the first cohort of under 850 subjects. Here is what the overall study found, with its caveats: A few of the identified cytomegalovirus-associated TCR beta chains were confirmed in vitro to be specific for cytomegalovirus antigens. In a later analysis, TCRs clustered in the first cohort were found to also tend to co-occur in the 110 or so validation repertoires, with about 94% of cluster scores above 0. While some public TCRs were present in many individuals, most TCR sequences turned up only very rarely across donors. A later analysis lacked HLA typing for the validation cohort, so it scored co-occurrence in that cohort across all 110 or so repertoires. In both the original and validation cohorts, the classifier was reported to diagnose cytomegalovirus status with high specificity and sensitivity. The study listed approximately 150 TCR beta chains as associated with cytomegalovirus. The authors suggested that the approach could potentially be generalized to other disease states and immunological phenotypes.

The source is a woman in her late teens or twenties in good health and CMV-seronegative. Here the chain combines TRBV6-1 and TRBJ1-1; too little of a D gene remains to name it. Sequenced sample: PBMCs. The bases are TGTGCCAGCAGTGATTCTTCCCAGGAAGCTTTCTTT. Translation gives CASSDSSQEAFF.